Listed here is a single TCR beta chain. Clones were sequenced by immunoSEQ multiplex PCR, and TCRdb holds only the in-frame ones, with some missing. This table holds some 140,000 clones, roughly 79% found once. Trimming shortened V by 0 bases and J by 7 bases, and 17 bases separated the two germline ends. The CDR3 loop spans 16 amino acids. The germline V gene has CDR1 SGHRS and CDR2 YFSETQ. This sample was included in a study of blood T cell repertoires in COVID-19. The chain employs TRBV5-1 and TRBJ2-1; D possibly corresponds to TRBD2 (7 bases). The specimen sequenced was peripheral blood. The receptor was isolated from a human donor in a cohort sampled during active COVID-19. CDR3 residues: CASSLEGGRSRNEQFF. CDR3 DNA: TGCGCCAGCAGCTTGGAGGGGGGGCGGTCCCGTAATGAGCAGTTCTTC.